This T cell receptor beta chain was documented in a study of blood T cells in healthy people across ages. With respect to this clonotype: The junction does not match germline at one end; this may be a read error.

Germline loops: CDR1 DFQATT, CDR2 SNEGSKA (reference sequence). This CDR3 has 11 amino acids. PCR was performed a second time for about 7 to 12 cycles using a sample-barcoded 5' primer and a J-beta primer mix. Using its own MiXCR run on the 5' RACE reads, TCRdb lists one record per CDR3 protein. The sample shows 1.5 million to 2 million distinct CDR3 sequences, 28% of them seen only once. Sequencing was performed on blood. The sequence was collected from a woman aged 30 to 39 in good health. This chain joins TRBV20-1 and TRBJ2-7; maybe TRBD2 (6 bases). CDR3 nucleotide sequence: TGCAGTGTTAGAGGAGGGTTCGAGCAGTACTTC. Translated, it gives CSVRGGFEQYF.